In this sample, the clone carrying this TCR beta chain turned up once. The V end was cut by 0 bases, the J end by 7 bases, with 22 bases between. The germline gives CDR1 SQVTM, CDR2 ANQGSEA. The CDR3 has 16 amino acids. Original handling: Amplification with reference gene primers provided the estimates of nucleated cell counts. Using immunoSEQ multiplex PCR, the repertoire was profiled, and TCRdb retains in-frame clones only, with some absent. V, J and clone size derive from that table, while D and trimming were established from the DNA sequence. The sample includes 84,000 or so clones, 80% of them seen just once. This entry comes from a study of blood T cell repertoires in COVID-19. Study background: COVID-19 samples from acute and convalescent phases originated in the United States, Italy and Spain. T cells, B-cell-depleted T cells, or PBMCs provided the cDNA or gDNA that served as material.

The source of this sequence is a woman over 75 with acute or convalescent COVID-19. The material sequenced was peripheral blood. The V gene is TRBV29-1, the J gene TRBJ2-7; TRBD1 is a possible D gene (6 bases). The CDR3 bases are TGCAGCGTTGAAGATGGATACAGGGTCGGTGTCTCGGAGCAGTACTTC. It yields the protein CSVEDGYRVGVSEQYF.